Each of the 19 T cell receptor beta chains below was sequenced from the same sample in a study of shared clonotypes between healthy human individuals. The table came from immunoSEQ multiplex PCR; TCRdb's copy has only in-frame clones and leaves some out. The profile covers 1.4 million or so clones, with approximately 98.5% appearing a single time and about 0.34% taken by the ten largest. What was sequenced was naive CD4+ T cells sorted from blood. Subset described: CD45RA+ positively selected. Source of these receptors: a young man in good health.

CDR3 amino acids: CASSHSGQGNFFGTDTEAFF. The CDR3 nucleotides read TGTGCCAGCAGCCACTCGGGACAGGGGAATTTTTTCGGAACTGACACTGAAGCTTTCTTT. The chain links TRBV14 to TRBJ1-1; TRBD1 aligns across 10 bases. The CDR3 runs to 20 residues. Trimming removed 3 bases from V and 3 bases from J; junction bases left unmatched: 19. The germline V gene has CDR1 SGHDN and CDR2 FVKESK.

CDR3 sequence (DNA): TGTGCCAGCAGTTTGATCTTTAACTATGGCTACACCTTC. Translation: CASSLIFNYGYTF. J is TRBJ1-2 and V is TRBV28; no reliable D call. The length of the CDR3 is 13 residues. V dropped 3 bases and J dropped 1 base, with 6 bases sitting between them. CDR1 and CDR2 (germline): MDHEN, SYDVKM.

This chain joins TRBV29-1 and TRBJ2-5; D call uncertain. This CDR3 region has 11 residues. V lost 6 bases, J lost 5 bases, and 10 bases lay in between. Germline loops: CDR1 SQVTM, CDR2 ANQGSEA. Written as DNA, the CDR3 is TGCAGCGTCTCAGGACGGGAGACCCAGTACTTC. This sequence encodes CSVSGRETQYF. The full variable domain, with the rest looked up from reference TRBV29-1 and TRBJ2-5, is SAVISQKPSRDICQRGTSLTIQCQVDSQVTMMFWYRQQPGQSLTLIATANQGSEATYESGFVIDKFPISRPNLTFSTLTVSNMSPEDSSIYLCSVSGRETQYFGPGTRLLVL.

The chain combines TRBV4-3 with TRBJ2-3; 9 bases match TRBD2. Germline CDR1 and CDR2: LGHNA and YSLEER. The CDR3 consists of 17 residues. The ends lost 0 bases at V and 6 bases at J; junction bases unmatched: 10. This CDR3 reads CASSQDPLAGTLDTQYF. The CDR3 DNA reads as TGCGCCAGCAGCCAAGATCCGCTAGCGGGGACCCTGGATACGCAGTATTTT.

The CDR3 bases are TGCAGTGCCGGGGTGGGCCGACCTAAGTACTTC. Encoded protein: CSAGVGRPKYF. The chain has TRBV20-1 and TRBJ2-7; TRBD2 might be the D (5 bases). The CDR3 loop spans 11 amino acids. Trimming cost V 6 bases and J 11 bases, with 17 bases left between them. CDR1 DFQATT and CDR2 SNEGSKA come from the germline V gene (reference sequence).

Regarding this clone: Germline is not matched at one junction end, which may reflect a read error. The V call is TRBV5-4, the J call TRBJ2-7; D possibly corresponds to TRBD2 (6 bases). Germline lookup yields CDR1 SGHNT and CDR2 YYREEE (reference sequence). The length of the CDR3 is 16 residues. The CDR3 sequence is CASSFTLGTSSHEQYF. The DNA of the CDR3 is TGTGCCAGCAGCTTCACACTGGGAACTAGCTCCCACGAGCAGTACTTC.

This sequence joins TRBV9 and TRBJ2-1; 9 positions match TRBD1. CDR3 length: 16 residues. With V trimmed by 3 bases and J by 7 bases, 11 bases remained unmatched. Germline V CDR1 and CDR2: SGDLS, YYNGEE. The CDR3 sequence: CASSENPGQGWNEQFF. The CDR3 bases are TGTGCCAGCAGCGAGAATCCGGGACAGGGTTGGAATGAGCAGTTCTTC.

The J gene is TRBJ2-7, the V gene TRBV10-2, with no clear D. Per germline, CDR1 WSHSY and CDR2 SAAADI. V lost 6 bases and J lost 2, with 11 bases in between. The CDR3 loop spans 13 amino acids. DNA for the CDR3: TGCGCCAGCAGGGAGACATGGCCCTACGAGCAGTACTTC. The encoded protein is CASRETWPYEQYF.

The CDR3 reads CASSTDSYQPQHF. The CDR3 DNA follows: TGTGCCAGCAGTACCGACAGTTATCAGCCCCAGCATTTT. The V call is TRBV28, the J call TRBJ1-5, with D tentatively TRBD1 (5 bases). The CDR3 spans 13 residues. Trimming left V 5 bases short and J 5 bases short, with 10 bases between. Germline loops: CDR1 MDHEN, CDR2 SYDVKM.

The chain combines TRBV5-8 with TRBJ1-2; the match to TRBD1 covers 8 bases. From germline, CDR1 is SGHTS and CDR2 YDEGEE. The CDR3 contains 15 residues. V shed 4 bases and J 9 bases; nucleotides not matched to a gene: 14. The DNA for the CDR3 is TGTGCCAGCAGCCCGATGAGCGGACAGGGACATCGCTACACCTTC. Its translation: CASSPMSGQGHRYTF.

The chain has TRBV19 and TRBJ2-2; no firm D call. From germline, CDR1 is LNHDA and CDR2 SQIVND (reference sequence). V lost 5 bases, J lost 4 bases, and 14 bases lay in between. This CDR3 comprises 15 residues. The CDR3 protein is CASSLLGDRTGELFF. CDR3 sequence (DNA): TGTGCCAGTAGTCTACTTGGGGATCGCACCGGGGAGCTGTTTTTT.

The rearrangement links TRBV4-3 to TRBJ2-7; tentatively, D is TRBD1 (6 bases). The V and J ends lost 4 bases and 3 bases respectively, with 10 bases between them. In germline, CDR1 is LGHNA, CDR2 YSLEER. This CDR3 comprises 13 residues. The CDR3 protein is CASSRGRGYEQYF. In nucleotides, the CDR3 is TGCGCCAGCAGCCGGGGCAGGGGCTACGAGCAGTACTTC.

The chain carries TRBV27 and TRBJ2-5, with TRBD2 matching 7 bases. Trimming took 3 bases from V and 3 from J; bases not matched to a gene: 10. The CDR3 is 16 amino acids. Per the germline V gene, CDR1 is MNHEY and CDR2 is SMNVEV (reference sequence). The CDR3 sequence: CASSLEASGPKETQYF. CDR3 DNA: TGTGCCAGCAGTTTGGAGGCTAGCGGCCCTAAAGAGACCCAGTACTTC.

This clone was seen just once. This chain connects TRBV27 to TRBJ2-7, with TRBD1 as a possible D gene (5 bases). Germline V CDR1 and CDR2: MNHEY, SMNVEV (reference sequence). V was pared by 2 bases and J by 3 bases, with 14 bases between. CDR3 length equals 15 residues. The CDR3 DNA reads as TGTGCCAGCAGTTTACTAGGGGCCCCAGACTACGAGCAGTACTTC. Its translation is CASSLLGAPDYEQYF.

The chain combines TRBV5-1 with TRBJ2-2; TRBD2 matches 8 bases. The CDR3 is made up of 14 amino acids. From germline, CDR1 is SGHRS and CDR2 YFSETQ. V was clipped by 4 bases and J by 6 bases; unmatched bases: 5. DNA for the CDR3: TGCGCCAGCAGCGAGGGGACTAGTCCCGGGGAGCTGTTTTTT. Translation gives CASSEGTSPGELFF.

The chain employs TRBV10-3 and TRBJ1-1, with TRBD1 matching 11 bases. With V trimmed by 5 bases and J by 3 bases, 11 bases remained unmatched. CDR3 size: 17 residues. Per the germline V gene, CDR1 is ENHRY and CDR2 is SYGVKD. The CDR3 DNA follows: TGTGCCATCAGTCCCGGCTCGGACAGGGGGCGCGACACTGAAGCTTTCTTT. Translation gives CAISPGSDRGRDTEAFF.

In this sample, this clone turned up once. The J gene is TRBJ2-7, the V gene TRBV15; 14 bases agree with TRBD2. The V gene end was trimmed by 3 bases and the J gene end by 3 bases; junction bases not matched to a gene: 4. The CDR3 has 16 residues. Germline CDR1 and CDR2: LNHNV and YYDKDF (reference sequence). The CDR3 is CATSRGGTSGSYEQYF. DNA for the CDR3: TGTGCCACCAGCAGGGGCGGGACTAGCGGGAGCTACGAGCAGTACTTC.

Here the CDR3 DNA reads TGCGCCAGCAGCTTGGGGACAGGGGGCATAAATACGCAGTATTTT. Protein sequence: CASSLGTGGINTQYF. The rearrangement uses TRBV5-1 and TRBJ2-3, with 11 positions matching TRBD1. This CDR3 comprises 15 residues. V shed 0 bases and J 7 bases; nucleotides not matched to a gene: 4. Looked up from germline, CDR1 is SGHRS and CDR2 is YFSETQ. Full variable domain (missing parts from reference TRBV5-1 and TRBJ2-3): KAGVTQTPRYLIKTRGQQVTLSCSPISGHRSVSWYQQTPGQGLQFLFEYFSETQRNKGNFPGRFSGRQFSNSRSEMNVSTLELGDSALYLCASSLGTGGINTQYFGPGTRLTVL.

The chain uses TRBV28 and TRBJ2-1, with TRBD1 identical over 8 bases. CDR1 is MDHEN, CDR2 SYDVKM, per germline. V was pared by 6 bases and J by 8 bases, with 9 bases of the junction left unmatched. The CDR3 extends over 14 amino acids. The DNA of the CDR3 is TGTGCCAGCAGACCAGAAGGACAGGGACATGAGCAGTTCTTC. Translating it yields CASRPEGQGHEQFF.